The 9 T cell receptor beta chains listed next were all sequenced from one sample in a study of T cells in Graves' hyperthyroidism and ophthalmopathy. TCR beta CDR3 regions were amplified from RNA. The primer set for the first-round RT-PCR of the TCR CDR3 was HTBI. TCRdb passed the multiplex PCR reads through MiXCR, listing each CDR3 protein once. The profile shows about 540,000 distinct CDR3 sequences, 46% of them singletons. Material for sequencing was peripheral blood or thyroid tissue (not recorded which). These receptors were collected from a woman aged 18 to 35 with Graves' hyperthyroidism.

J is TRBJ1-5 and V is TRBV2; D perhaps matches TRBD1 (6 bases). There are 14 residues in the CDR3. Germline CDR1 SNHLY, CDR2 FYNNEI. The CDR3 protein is CATPTTGSNQPQHF. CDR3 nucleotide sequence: TGTGCTACCCCAACGACAGGAAGCAATCAGCCCCAGCATTTT.

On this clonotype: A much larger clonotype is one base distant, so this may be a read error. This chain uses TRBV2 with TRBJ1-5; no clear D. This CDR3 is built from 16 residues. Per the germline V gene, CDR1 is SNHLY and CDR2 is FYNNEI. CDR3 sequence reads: CAGSEKAAYSNQPQHF. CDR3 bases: TGTGCCGGCAGTGAAAAGGCAGCGTATAGCAATCAGCCCCAGCATTTT.

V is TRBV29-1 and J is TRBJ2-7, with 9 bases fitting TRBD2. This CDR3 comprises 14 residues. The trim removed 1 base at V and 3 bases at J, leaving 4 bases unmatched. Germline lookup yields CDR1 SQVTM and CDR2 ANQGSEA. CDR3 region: CSVEGLADRYEQYF. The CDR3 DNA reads TGCAGCGTTGAAGGACTAGCGGACCGCTACGAGCAGTACTTC.

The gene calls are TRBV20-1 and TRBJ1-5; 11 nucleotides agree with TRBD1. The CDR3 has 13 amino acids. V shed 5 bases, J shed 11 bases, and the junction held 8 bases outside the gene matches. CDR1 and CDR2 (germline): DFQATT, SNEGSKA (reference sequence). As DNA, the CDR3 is TGCAGTGCTGGACAGGGGGCAGGAGAGACCCAGCATTTT. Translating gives CSAGQGAGETQHF.

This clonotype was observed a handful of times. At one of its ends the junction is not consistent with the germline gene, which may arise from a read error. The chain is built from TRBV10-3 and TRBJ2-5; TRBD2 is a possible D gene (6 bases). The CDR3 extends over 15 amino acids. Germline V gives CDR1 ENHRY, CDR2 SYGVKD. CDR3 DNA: TGTGCCAGCAGTTCACCTGGGGAGGAGAAGGTCACCCAGTACTTC. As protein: CASSSPGEEKVTQYF.

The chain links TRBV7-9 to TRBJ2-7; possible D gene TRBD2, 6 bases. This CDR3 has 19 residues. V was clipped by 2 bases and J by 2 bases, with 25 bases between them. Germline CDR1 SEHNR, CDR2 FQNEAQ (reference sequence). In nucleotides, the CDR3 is TGTGCCAGCAGCTTACACCCCCTGAACCGTATGCGGGGACCCTACGAGCAGTACTTC. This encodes CASSLHPLNRMRGPYEQYF.

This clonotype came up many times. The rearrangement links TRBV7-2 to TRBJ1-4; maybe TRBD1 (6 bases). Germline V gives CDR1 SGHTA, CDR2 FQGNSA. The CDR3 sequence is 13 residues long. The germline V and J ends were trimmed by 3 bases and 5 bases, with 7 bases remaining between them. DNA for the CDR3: TGTGCCAGCAGCTTCCAGGGGAATGAAAAACTGTTTTTT. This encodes CASSFQGNEKLFF.

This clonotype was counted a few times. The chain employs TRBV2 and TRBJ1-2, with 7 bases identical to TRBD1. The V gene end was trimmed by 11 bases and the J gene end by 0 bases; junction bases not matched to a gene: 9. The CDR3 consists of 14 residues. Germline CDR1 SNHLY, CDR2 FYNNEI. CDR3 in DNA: TGTGCCGGAGGAAGGGACAGTACTAACTATGGCTACACCTTC. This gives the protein CAGGRDSTNYGYTF.

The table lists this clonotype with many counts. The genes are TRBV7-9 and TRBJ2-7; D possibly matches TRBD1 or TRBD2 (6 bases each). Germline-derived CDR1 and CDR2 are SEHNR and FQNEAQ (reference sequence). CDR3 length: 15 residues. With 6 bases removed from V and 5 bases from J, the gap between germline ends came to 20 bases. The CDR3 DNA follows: TGTGCCAGCAGATCGGGGGCGGCCCGGGGGAACGAGCAGTACTTC. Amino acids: CASRSGAARGNEQYF.